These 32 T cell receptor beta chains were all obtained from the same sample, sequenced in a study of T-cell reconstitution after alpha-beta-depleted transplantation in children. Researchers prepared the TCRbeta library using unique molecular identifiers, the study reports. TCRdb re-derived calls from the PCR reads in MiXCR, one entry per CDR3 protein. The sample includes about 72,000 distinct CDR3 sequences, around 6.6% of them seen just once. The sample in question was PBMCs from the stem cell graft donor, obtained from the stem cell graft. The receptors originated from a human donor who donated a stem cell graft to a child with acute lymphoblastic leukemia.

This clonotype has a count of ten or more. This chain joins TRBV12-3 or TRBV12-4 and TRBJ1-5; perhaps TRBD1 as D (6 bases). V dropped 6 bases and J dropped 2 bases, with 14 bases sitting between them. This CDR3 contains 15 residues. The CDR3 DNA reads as TGTGCCAGCAGACAGGGACTGGATGGCAATCAGCCCCAGCATTTT. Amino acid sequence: CASRQGLDGNQPQHF.

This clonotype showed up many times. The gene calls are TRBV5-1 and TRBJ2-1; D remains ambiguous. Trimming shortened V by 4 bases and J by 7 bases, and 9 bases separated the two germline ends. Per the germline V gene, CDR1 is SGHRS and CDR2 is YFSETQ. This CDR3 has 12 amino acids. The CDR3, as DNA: TGCGCCAGCAGCCAGTCCTTAAATGAGCAGTTCTTC. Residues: CASSQSLNEQFF.

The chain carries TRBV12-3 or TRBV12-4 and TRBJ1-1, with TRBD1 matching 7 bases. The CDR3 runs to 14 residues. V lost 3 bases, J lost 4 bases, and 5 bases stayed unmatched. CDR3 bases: TGTGCCAGCAGTTTTCAGGACAGGTTCACTGAAGCTTTCTTT. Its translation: CASSFQDRFTEAFF.

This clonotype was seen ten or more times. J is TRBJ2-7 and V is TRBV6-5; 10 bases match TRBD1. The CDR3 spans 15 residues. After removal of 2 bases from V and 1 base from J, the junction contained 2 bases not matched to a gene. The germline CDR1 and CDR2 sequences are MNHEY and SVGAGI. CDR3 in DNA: TGTGCCAGCAGTTACCGGGACAGGGGTTCCTACGAGCAGTACTTC. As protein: CASSYRDRGSYEQYF.

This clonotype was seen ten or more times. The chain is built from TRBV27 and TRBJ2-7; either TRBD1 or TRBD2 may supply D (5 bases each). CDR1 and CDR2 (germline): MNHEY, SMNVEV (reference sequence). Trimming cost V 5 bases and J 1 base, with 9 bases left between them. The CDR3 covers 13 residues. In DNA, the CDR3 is TGTGCCAGCAGTGGGACGGATTCCTACGAGCAGTACTTC. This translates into CASSGTDSYEQYF.

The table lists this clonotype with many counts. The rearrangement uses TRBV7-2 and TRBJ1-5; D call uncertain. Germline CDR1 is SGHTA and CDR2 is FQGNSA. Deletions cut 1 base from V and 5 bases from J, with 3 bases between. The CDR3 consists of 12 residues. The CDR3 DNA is TGTGCCAGCAGCTTAGGGTATCAGCCCCAGCATTTT. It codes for CASSLGYQPQHF.

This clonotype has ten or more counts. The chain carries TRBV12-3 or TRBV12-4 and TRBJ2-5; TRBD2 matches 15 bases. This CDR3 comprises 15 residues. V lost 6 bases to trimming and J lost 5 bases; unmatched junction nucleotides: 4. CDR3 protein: CASSPGTSGGETQYF. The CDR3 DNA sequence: TGTGCCAGCAGCCCCGGGACTAGCGGGGGGGAGACCCAGTACTTC.

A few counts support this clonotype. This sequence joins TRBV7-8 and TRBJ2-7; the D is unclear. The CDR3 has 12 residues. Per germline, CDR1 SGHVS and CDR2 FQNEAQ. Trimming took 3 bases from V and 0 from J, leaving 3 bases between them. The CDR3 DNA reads TGTGCCAGCAGCTTTGTCTCCTACGAGCAGTACTTC. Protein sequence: CASSFVSYEQYF.

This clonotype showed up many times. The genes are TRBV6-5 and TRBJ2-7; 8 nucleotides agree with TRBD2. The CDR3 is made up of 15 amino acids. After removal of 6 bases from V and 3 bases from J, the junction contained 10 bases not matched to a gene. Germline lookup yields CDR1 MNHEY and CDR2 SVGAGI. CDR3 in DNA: TGTGCCAGCAGCCTAACTAGCGGTAGAGACTACGAGCAGTACTTC. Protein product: CASSLTSGRDYEQYF.

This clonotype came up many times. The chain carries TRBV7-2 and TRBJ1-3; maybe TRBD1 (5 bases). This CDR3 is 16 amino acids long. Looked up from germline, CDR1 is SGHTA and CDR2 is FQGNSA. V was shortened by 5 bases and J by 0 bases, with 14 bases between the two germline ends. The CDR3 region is CASSRGPPGSGNTIYF. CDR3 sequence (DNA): TGTGCCAGCAGCAGGGGACCCCCCGGCTCTGGAAACACCATATATTTT.

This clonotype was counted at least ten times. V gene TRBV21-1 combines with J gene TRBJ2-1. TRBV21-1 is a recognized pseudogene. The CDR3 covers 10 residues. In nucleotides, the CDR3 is TGTGCCAGCAACTACAATGAGCAGTTCTTC. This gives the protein CASNYNEQFF.

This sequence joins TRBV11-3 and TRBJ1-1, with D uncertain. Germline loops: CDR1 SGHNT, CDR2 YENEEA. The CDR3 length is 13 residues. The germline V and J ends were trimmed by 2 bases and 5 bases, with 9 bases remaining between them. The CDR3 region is CASSLFGETEAFF. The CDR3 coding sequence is TGTGCCAGCAGCTTATTCGGGGAAACTGAAGCTTTCTTT.

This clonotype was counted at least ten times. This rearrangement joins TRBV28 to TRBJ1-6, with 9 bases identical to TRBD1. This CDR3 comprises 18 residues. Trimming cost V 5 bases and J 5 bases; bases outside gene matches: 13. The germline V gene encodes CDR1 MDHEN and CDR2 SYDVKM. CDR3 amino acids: CASSTVRDRDADNSPLHF. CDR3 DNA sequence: TGTGCCAGCAGTACCGTCCGGGACAGGGACGCCGATAATTCACCCCTCCACTTT.

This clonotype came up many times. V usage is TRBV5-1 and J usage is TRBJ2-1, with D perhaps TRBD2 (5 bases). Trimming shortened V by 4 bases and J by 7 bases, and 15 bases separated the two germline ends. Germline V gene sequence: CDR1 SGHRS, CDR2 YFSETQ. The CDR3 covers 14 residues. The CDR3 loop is CASSGGGSVNEQFF. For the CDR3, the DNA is TGCGCCAGCAGCGGAGGTGGGAGTGTGAATGAGCAGTTCTTC.

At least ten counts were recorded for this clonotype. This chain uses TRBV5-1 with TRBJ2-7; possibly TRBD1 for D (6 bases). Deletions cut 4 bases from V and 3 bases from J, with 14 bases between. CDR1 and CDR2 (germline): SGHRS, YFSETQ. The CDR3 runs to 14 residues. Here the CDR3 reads CASSPRTALYEQYF. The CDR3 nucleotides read TGCGCCAGCAGCCCACGGACAGCCCTCTACGAGCAGTACTTC.

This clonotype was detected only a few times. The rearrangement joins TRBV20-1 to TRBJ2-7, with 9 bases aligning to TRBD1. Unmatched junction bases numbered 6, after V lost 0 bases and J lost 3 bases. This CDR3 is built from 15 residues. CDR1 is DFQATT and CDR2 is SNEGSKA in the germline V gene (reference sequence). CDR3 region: CSARDSGTGLYEQYF. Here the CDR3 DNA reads TGCAGTGCTAGAGATAGTGGGACAGGGCTCTACGAGCAGTACTTC.

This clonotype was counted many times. The CDR3 region is CSVTSGGGTNEKLFF. The DNA of the CDR3 is TGCAGCGTTACATCAGGAGGGGGAACTAATGAAAAACTGTTTTTT. The chain joins TRBV29-1 to TRBJ1-4, with D perhaps TRBD1 (6 bases). The V and J ends lost 5 bases and 1 base respectively, with 14 bases between them. The CDR3 has 15 amino acids. Germline values: CDR1 SQVTM, CDR2 ANQGSEA.

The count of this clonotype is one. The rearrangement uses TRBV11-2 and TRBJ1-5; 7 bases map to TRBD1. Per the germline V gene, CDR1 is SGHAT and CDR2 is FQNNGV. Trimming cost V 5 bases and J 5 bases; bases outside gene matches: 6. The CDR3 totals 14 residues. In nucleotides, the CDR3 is TGTGCCAGCAGCCCTGACAGGGCCCATCAGCCCCAGCATTTT. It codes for CASSPDRAHQPQHF.

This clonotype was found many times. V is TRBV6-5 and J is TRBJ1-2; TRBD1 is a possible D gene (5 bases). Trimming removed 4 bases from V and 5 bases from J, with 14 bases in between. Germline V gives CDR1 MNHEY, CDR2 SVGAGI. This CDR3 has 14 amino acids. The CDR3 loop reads CASSSGLQVYGYTF. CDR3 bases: TGTGCCAGCAGTTCGGGACTGCAAGTTTATGGCTACACCTTC.

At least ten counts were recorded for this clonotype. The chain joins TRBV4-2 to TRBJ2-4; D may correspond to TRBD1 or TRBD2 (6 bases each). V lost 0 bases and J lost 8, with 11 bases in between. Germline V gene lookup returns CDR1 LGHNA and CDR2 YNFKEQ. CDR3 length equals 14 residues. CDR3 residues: CASSQDPGGDIQYF. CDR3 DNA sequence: TGTGCCAGCAGCCAAGATCCCGGGGGCGACATTCAGTACTTC.

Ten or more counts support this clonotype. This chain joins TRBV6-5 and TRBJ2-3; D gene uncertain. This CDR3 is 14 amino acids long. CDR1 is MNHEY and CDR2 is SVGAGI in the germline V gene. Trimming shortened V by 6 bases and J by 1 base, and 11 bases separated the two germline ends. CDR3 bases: TGTGCCAGCAGCCTCGGGTGGGGCACAGATACGCAGTATTTT. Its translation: CASSLGWGTDTQYF.

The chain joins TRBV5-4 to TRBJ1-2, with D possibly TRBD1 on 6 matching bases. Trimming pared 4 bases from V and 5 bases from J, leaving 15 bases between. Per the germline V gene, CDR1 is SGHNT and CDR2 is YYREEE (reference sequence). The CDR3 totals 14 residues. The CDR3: CASSGGLGDYGYTF. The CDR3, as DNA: TGTGCCAGCAGCGGGGGCCTCGGGGATTATGGCTACACCTTC.

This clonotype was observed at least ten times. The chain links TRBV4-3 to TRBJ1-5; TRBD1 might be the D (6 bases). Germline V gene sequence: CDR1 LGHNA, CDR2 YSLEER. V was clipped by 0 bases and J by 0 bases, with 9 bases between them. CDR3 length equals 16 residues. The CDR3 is CASSQDGGHSNQPQHF. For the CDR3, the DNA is TGCGCCAGCAGCCAAGATGGGGGGCATAGCAATCAGCCCCAGCATTTT.

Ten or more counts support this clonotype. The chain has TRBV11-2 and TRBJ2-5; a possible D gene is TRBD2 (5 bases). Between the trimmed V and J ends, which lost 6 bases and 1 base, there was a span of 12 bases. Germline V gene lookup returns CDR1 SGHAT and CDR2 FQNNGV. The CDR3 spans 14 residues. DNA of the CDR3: TGTGCCAGCAGGGGAGTACGTACCCAAGAGACCCAGTACTTC. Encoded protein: CASRGVRTQETQYF.

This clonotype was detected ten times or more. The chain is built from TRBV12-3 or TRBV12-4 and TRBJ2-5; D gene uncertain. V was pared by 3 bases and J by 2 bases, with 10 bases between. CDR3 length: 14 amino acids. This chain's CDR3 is CASSFPSAQETQYF. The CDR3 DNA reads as TGTGCCAGCAGTTTCCCATCGGCGCAAGAGACCCAGTACTTC.

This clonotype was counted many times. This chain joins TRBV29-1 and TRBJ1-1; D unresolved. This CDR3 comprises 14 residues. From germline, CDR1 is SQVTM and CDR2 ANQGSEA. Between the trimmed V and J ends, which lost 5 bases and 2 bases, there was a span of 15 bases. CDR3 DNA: TGCAGCGTTTGGGCCGGCTCAAGCAACACTGAAGCTTTCTTT. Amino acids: CSVWAGSSNTEAFF.

CDR3 nucleotides: TGTGCCAGCAGTTTCGGTAGCCTCTACGAGCAGTACTTC. Encoded protein: CASSFGSLYEQYF. The V gene is TRBV27, the J gene TRBJ2-7; no definite D call. V lost 3 bases to trimming and J lost 3 bases, with 9 bases between them. Germline V lookup: CDR1 MNHEY, CDR2 SMNVEV (reference sequence). The CDR3 has 13 residues.

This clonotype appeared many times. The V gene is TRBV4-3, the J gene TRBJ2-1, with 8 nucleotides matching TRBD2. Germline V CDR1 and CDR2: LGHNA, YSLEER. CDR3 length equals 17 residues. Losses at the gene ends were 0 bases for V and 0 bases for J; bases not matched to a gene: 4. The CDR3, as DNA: TGCGCCAGCAGCCAAGATGAACTAGCGGCCTCCTACAATGAGCAGTTCTTC. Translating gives CASSQDELAASYNEQFF.

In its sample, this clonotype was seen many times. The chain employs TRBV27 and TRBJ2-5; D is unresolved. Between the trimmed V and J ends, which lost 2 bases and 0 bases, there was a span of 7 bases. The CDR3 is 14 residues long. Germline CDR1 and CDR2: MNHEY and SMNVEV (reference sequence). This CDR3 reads CASSLAANQETQYF. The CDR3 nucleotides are TGTGCCAGCAGTTTAGCGGCCAACCAAGAGACCCAGTACTTC.

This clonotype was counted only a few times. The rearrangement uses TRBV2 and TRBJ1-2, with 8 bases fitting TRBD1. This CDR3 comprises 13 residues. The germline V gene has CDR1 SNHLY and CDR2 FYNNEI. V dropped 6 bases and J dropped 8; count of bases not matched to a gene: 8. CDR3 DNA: TGTGCCAGCAGGGTTACAGGGGGTGACGGCTACACCTTC. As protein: CASRVTGGDGYTF.

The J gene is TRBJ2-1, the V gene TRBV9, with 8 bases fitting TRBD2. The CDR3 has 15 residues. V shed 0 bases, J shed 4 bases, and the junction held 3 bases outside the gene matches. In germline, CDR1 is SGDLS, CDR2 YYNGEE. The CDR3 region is CASSVEGLDYNEQFF. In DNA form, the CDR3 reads TGTGCCAGCAGCGTAGAGGGACTAGATTACAATGAGCAGTTCTTC.

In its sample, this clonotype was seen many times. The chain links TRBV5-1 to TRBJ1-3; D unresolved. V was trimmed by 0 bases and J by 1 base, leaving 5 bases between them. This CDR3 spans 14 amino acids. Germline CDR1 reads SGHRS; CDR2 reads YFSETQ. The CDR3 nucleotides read TGCGCCAGCAGCTTGGGGGAATCTGGAAACACCATATATTTT. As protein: CASSLGESGNTIYF.